Below are 28 T cell receptor beta chains sequenced from a single sample in a study of tumor and adjacent non-tumor tissue in lung cancer. This sample's RNA came from whole unsorted tissue. TCRbeta libraries were built with three rounds of nested PCR, modified from ARM-PCR. One entry per CDR3 protein results from TCRdb running MiXCR on the multiplex PCR reads. The top ten clones hold 10% to 15% of a sample with 65,000 to 90,000 distinct CDR3 sequences, 75% to 90% of them seen once. Sequencing was performed on lung tumor tissue. All receptors derive from a woman in her 50s with non-small cell lung cancer.

This clonotype was seen a single time. Its ends do not fully match the called genes, so a read error is possible. V gene TRBV20-1 combines with J gene TRBJ2-7, with TRBD2 matching 10 bases. There are 15 residues in the CDR3. Germline V gene data show CDR1 as DFQATT and CDR2 as SNEGSKA (reference sequence). The CDR3 DNA is TGCAGTGCTCAACATAGCGGGAGGAAGTCCTATGAGCAGTACTTC. It is translated as CSAQHSGRKSYEQYF.

Concerning this clonotype: Possible read error: a much larger clone is one base away. CDR3 coding DNA: TGTACCAGCAGCCTCACACAGGGCTCTGGAAACACCATATATTTT. Amino acids: CTSSLTQGSGNTIYF. The chain couples TRBV7-2 to TRBJ1-3; TRBD1 is a possible D gene (6 bases). Per the germline V gene, CDR1 is SGHTA and CDR2 is FQGNSA. V was shortened by 5 bases and J by 0 bases, with 11 bases between the two germline ends. The CDR3 is 15 amino acids.

This clonotype turned up a few times. The genes are TRBV20-1 and TRBJ2-7; D might be TRBD2 (6 bases). The germline CDR1 and CDR2 sequences are DFQATT and SNEGSKA (reference sequence). There are 11 residues in the CDR3. V shed 8 bases and J shed 4 bases, with 12 bases lying between them. CDR3 DNA: TGCAGTACGGTGGGGGGATACGAGCAGTACTTC. Amino acid sequence: CSTVGGYEQYF.

A note on this clonotype: The conserved closing phenylalanine or tryptophan is absent in this CDR3, likely reflecting a read error. V gene TRBV12-3 or TRBV12-4 combines with J gene TRBJ1-1; D remains unclear. This CDR3 comprises 13 residues. This CDR3 reads CGSSFQVDTEAFS. The DNA of the CDR3 is TGTGGAAGCAGTTTCCAGGTGGACACTGAAGCTTTCTCT.

By sample fraction, this clonotype is medium-sized. The V and J genes are TRBV6-6 and TRBJ2-7; D may be TRBD1 (5 bases). This CDR3 is 13 amino acids long. CDR1 is MNHNY and CDR2 is SVGAGI in the germline V gene (reference sequence). V was clipped by 2 bases and J by 3 bases, with 8 bases between them. CDR3 amino acids: CASSYRGGYEQYF. The CDR3 DNA sequence: TGTGCCAGCAGTTACAGGGGTGGCTACGAGCAGTACTTC.

As to this clonotype: One junction end disagrees with the germline gene, perhaps due to a read error. V usage is TRBV24-1 and J usage is TRBJ2-1; D is ambiguous. The CDR3 extends over 16 amino acids. Per the germline V gene, CDR1 is KGHDR and CDR2 is SFDVKD. As DNA, the CDR3 is TGTGGCACCAGTAAGGCCATCAGCAAATCCTACAATGAGCAGTTCTTC. Protein product: CGTSKAISKSYNEQFF.

A few counts support this clonotype. One end of the junction is discordant with germline, which a read error may explain. This chain's CDR3 is CASNQGLSSTDTQYF. The CDR3 DNA sequence: TGCGCCAGCAACCAGGGGCTCTCTAGCACAGATACGCAATATTTT. V is TRBV4-1 and J is TRBJ2-3; maybe TRBD1 (6 bases). This CDR3 comprises 15 residues. Per germline, CDR1 MGHRA and CDR2 YSYEKL.

Remarks on this clonotype: One junction end disagrees with the germline gene, perhaps due to a read error. The V call is TRBV20-1, the J call TRBJ2-1; 14 bases are a match to TRBD2. Germline-derived CDR1 and CDR2 are DFQATT and SNEGSKA (reference sequence). This CDR3 has 18 residues. In nucleotides, the CDR3 is TGCAGTGTTAGAAAAAACCACGGACTAGCGGGAGGCTACAATGAGCAGTTCTTC. It translates to CSVRKNHGLAGGYNEQFF.

V and J are TRBV11-2 and TRBJ2-7, with no clear D. The V end lost 5 bases, the J end lost 1 base, and 15 bases lay between the germline ends. Per germline, CDR1 SGHAT and CDR2 FQNNGV. CDR3 size: 15 residues. The CDR3 spells CASSPWVNASYEQYF. The CDR3 nucleotides read TGTGCCAGCAGCCCTTGGGTTAACGCTTCCTACGAGCAGTACTTC.

To note about this clonotype: Here the CDR3 omits its conserved ending phenylalanine or tryptophan, so a read error is the likely source. The DNA is left out, because the CDR3 cannot be placed on it with certainty; the CDR3 is given as TCRdb lists it. The gene calls are TRBV4-3 and TRBJ2-6; TRBD2 was called by the table and not checked on the DNA. The CDR3 is 16 residues long, ends included. Germline loops: CDR1 LGHNA, CDR2 YSLEER. The CDR3: CASSQETTSGANVLTL.

This chain links TRBV20-1 with TRBJ2-1, with D unresolved. Germline lookup yields CDR1 DFQATT and CDR2 SNEGSKA (reference sequence). The V end lost 0 bases, the J end lost 0 bases, and 15 bases lay between the germline ends. The CDR3 length is 17 residues. As DNA, the CDR3 is TGCAGTGCTAGAGATGGGCAAGCTCCAAGCTCCTACAATGAGCAGTTCTTC. Encoded protein: CSARDGQAPSSYNEQFF.

Note on this clonotype: Without the conserved terminal phenylalanine or tryptophan, this CDR3 likely stems from a read error. This chain joins TRBV13 and TRBJ1-6; 8 positions agree with TRBD1. The V gene's germline CDR1 is PRHDT and CDR2 FYEKMQ (reference sequence). This CDR3 spans 18 amino acids. The CDR3, as DNA: TGTGCCAGCAGCTTAGGTGGCAGGGGGCGCTCCTATAACTCACCCCTCCACTAT. Translation gives CASSLGGRGRSYNSPLHY.

The chain joins TRBV20-1 to TRBJ1-2, with 9 nucleotides matching TRBD1. The CDR3 runs to 13 residues. The germline V gene has CDR1 DFQATT and CDR2 SNEGSKA (reference sequence). This CDR3 is CTGTKQGANGYTF. The CDR3 bases are TGCACTGGGACGAAACAGGGGGCTAATGGCTACACCTTC.

This clonotype was seen only once. Likely a read error: the CDR3 ends without its conserved phenylalanine or tryptophan. This chain joins TRBV20-1 and TRBJ2-7, with D tentatively TRBD1 or TRBD2 (5 bases each). This CDR3 spans 15 amino acids. CDR1 is DFQATT and CDR2 is SNEGSKA in the germline V gene (reference sequence). The germline V and J ends were trimmed by 1 base and 10 bases, with 23 bases remaining between them. CDR3 bases: TGCAGTGCTAGAGGTCTCCGGGACGCCTCTCCCGACCAGTACATC. The encoded protein is CSARGLRDASPDQYI.

This rearrangement joins TRBV6-2 or TRBV6-3 to TRBJ2-1, with a weak D call TRBD1 (6 bases). CDR3 length: 18 residues. Germline assignment: CDR1 MNHEY and CDR2 SVGEGT. V was clipped by 5 bases and J by 6 bases, with 26 bases between them. The CDR3 here is CASSPVSTRGSTCNEQFF. CDR3 DNA: TGTGCCAGCAGTCCCGTAAGTACTAGGGGGAGTACCTGCAATGAGCAGTTCTTC.

A word on this clonotype: Relative to the germline gene, one junction end is altered; a read error may explain this. The chain employs TRBV29-1 and TRBJ2-2, with a possible D match to TRBD2 (7 bases). The CDR3 has 15 residues. CDR1 SQVTM and CDR2 ANQGSEA come from the germline V gene. CDR3 sequence (DNA): TGTAGCGTTGAGGGGGGGTCCCCGAATACCGGGGAGCTGTTTTTT. This translates into CSVEGGSPNTGELFF.

This clonotype was recorded once. At one end, the junction sequence differs from germline, possibly due to a read error. The chain carries TRBV20-1 and TRBJ2-5; 9 nucleotides match TRBD2. This CDR3 is 15 amino acids long. Germline CDR1 reads DFQATT; CDR2 reads SNEGSKA (reference sequence). The DNA for the CDR3 is TGCAGTGTTCCCGAGCGGGGGGTGATTCAAGGGACCCAGTACTTC. Translating gives CSVPERGVIQGTQYF.

Note on this clonotype: This likely comes from a read error, as the CDR3 has no conserved phenylalanine or tryptophan at its end. The chain has TRBV20-1 and TRBJ2-3; possible D gene TRBD2, 5 bases. CDR1 and CDR2 from the germline V gene are DFQATT and SNEGSKA (reference sequence). The CDR3 runs to 15 residues. V lost 0 bases to trimming and J lost 5 bases, with 15 bases between them. The CDR3 sequence is CSARDLSGGVDTQYL. For the CDR3, the DNA is TGCAGTGCTAGAGATCTTTCAGGAGGCGTAGATACGCAGTATCTT.

As to this clonotype: Compared with germline, one end of the junction differs, possibly owing to a read error. The gene calls are TRBV29-1 and TRBJ2-1; D is possibly TRBD1 (5 bases). Germline lookup yields CDR1 SQVTM and CDR2 ANQGSEA. CDR3 length equals 13 residues. The CDR3 reads CSIEDTLNNEQFF. In DNA, the CDR3 is TGCAGCATCGAGGACACGCTGAACAATGAACAGTTCTTC.

To note about this clonotype: One junction end disagrees with the germline gene, perhaps due to a read error. V and J are TRBV5-4 and TRBJ2-7, with D possibly being TRBD1 (5 bases). This CDR3 has 16 amino acids. Germline values: CDR1 SGHNT, CDR2 YYREEE (reference sequence). In nucleotides, the CDR3 is TGTGCCAGTAGCTTGGCCGGTGCGCAGGGCCCCTACGAGCAGTACTTC. Translating it yields CASSLAGAQGPYEQYF.

On this clonotype itself: A junction boundary mismatches the germline segment, possibly from a read error. CDR3 loop: CTSTPEGGGSSYNEQIF. For the CDR3, the DNA is TGTACCAGCACCCCAGAGGGTGGGGGAAGCTCCTACAATGAGCAGATCTTC. This chain uses TRBV11-2 with TRBJ2-1; tentatively, D is TRBD1 or TRBD2 (5 bases each). CDR3 length equals 17 residues. Germline loops: CDR1 SGHAT, CDR2 FQNNGV.

By its share, this clonotype is medium-sized. The chain combines TRBV5-1 with TRBJ1-4; D is unresolved. Germline V gene sequence: CDR1 SGHRS, CDR2 YFSETQ. The V gene lost 4 bases and the J gene lost 8 bases, with 18 bases spanning the gap. The CDR3 length is 15 residues. This CDR3 reads CASSDRGRTEEKLFF. As DNA, the CDR3 is TGCGCCAGCAGCGATCGAGGAAGGACGGAGGAAAAACTGTTTTTT.

On this clonotype: Since no conserved phenylalanine or tryptophan closes the CDR3, a read error is the likely cause. The DNA is omitted, as the CDR3 cannot be located on it reliably, and the CDR3 follows TCRdb's listing. The chain links TRBV5-5 to TRBJ1-1; the listed D gene, TRBD1, was not tested against the DNA. Germline CDR1 SGHKS, CDR2 YYEKEE (reference sequence). Termini included, the CDR3 measures 14 amino acids. CDR3: CASSLATGNTEVFS.

Comment on this clonotype: The junction and the germline gene differ at one end; a read error may be behind it. The chain couples TRBV28 to TRBJ2-7; D may be TRBD1 (6 bases). CDR3 length: 15 residues. Looked up from germline, CDR1 is MDHEN and CDR2 is SYDVKM. The CDR3, as DNA: TGTGCCAGCAATTCGTCCGGACAGCTATCCTACGAGCAATACTTC. Protein: CASNSSGQLSYEQYF.

The chain combines TRBV10-2 with TRBJ1-1; no firm D call. This CDR3 comprises 15 residues. The V gene's germline CDR1 is WSHSY and CDR2 SAAADI. The V end was cut by 7 bases, the J end by 0 bases, with 15 bases between. The CDR3 region is CASKTTYVMNTEAFF. CDR3 nucleotides: TGCGCCAGCAAAACGACATACGTCATGAACACTGAAGCTTTCTTT.

This clonotype showed up just once. The junction does not match germline at one end; this may be a read error. The genes are TRBV2 and TRBJ1-4, with 7 bases identical to TRBD1. Germline V gene data show CDR1 as SNHLY and CDR2 as FYNNEI. This CDR3 is 16 amino acids long. The DNA of the CDR3 is TGTGCCATCACTGGGACAGCCCACGCAACTAATAAAAAACTGTTTTTT. This encodes CAITGTAHATNKKLFF.

This clonotype has a count of ten or more. The gene calls are TRBV7-9 and TRBJ2-7; D may match TRBD1 or TRBD2 (5 bases each). This CDR3 contains 16 residues. Trimming pared 2 bases from V and 2 bases from J, leaving 16 bases between. From germline, CDR1 is SEHNR and CDR2 FQNEAQ (reference sequence). The CDR3 DNA reads TGTGCCAGCAGCTTACCCACTGGGACGGAAACCTACGAGCAGTACTTC. Translating it yields CASSLPTGTETYEQYF.

The J gene is TRBJ2-7, the V gene TRBV6-1; D might be TRBD2 (5 bases). Germline-derived CDR1 and CDR2 are MNHNS and SASEGT. Trimming shortened V by 8 bases and J by 3 bases, and 11 bases separated the two germline ends. The CDR3 is 12 amino acids. The CDR3: CASSGDFYEQYF. In DNA form, the CDR3 reads TGTGCCAGCTCCGGGGATTTCTACGAGCAGTACTTC.